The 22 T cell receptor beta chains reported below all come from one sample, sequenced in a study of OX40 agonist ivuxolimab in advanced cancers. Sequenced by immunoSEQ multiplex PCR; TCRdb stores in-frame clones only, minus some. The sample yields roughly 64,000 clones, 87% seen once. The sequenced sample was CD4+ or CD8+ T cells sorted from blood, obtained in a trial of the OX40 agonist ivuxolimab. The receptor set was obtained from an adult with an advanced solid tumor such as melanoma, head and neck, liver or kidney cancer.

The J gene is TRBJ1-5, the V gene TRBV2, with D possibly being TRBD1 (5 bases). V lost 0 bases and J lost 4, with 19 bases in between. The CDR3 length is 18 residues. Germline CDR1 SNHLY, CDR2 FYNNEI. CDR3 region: CASSEARGRVSLNQPQHF. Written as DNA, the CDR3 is TGTGCCAGCAGTGAAGCGAGGGGCAGGGTTAGCCTTAATCAGCCCCAGCATTTT.

This CDR3 reads CASSLGMTYEQYF. The DNA for the CDR3 is TGCGCCAGCAGCTTGGGCATGACCTACGAGCAGTACTTC. The chain combines TRBV5-1 with TRBJ2-7; D is ambiguous. There are 13 residues in the CDR3. Germline CDR1 is SGHRS and CDR2 is YFSETQ. V lost 0 bases, J lost 2 bases, and 6 bases lay in between. Complete variable domain (other parts from reference TRBV5-1 and TRBJ2-7): KAGVTQTPRYLIKTRGQQVTLSCSPISGHRSVSWYQQTPGQGLQFLFEYFSETQRNKGNFPGRFSGRQFSNSRSEMNVSTLELGDSALYLCASSLGMTYEQYFGPGTRLTVT.

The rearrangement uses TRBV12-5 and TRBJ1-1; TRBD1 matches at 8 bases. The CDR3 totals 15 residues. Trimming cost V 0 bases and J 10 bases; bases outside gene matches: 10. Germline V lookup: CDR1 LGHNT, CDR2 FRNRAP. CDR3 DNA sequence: TGTGCTAGTGGTTTGGTACCGGGCAGGGGGCGCAGAGCTTTCTTT. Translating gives CASGLVPGRGRRAFF.

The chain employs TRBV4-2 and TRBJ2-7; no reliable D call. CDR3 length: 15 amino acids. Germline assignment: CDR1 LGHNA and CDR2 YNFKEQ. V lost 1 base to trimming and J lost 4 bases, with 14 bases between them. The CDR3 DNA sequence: TGTGCCAGCAGCCAAGCACGACTCCCCGGGTACGAGCAGTACTTC. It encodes CASSQARLPGYEQYF.

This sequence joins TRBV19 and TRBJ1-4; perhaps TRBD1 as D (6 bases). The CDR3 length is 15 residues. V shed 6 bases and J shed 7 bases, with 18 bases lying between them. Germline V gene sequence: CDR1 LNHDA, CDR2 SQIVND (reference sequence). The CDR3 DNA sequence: TGTGCCAGTAGCCCCGGGGGCGCGGCGGGTGAAAAACTGTTTTTT. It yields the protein CASSPGGAAGEKLFF.

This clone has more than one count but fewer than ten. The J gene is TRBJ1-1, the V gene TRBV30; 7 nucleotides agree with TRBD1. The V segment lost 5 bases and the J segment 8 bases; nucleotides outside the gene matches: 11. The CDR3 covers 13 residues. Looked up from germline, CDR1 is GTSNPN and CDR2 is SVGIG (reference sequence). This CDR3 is CAWSVQGPTEAFF. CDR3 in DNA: TGTGCCTGGTCAGTACAGGGGCCGACCGAAGCTTTCTTT.

The CDR3 bases are TGTGCCAGCAGCTTAATGGGCAGCCTTAGCAATCAGCCCCAGCATTTT. Translation: CASSLMGSLSNQPQHF. The chain uses TRBV11-2 and TRBJ1-5, with D uncertain. The V and J ends lost 2 bases and 0 bases respectively, with 11 bases between them. The CDR3 sequence is 16 residues long. Germline CDR1 reads SGHAT; CDR2 reads FQNNGV.

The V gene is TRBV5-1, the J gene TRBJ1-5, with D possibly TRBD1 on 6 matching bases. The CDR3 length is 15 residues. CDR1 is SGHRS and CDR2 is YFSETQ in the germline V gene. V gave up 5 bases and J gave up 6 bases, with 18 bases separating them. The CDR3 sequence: CASRSAWGARQPQHF. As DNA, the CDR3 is TGCGCCAGCAGGTCGGCGTGGGGGGCGCGTCAGCCCCAGCATTTT.

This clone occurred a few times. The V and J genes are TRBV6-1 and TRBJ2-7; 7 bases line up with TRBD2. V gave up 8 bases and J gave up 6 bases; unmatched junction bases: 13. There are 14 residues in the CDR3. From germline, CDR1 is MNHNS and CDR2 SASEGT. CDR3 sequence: CASFGGSSRAEQYF. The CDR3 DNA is TGTGCCAGCTTCGGGGGGAGTAGCAGGGCCGAGCAGTACTTC.

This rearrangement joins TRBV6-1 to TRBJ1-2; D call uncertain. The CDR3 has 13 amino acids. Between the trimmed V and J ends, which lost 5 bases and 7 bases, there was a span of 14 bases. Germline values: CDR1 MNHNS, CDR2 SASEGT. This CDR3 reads CASSSSRSGGYTF. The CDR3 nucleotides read TGTGCCAGCAGTTCTTCCAGAAGTGGTGGCTACACCTTC.

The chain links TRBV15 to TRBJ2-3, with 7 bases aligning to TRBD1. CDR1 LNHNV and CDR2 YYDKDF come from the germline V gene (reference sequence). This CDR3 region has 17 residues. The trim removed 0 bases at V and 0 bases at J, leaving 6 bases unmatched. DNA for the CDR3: TGTGCCACCAGCAGAGATCAGGGGACAGCTAGCACAGATACGCAGTATTTT. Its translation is CATSRDQGTASTDTQYF.

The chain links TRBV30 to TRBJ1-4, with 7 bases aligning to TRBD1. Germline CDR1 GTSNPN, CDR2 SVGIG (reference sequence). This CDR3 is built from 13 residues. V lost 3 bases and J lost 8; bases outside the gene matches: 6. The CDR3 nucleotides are TGTGCCTGGAGCAGACAGGGCGGCGAAAAACTGTTTTTT. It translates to CAWSRQGGEKLFF.

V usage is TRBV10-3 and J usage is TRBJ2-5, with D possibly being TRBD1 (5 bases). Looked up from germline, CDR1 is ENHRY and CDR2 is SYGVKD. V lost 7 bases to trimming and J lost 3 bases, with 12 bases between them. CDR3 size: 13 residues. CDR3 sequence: CAIKGRSEETQYF. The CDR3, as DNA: TGTGCCATCAAGGGGCGCAGCGAAGAGACCCAGTACTTC.

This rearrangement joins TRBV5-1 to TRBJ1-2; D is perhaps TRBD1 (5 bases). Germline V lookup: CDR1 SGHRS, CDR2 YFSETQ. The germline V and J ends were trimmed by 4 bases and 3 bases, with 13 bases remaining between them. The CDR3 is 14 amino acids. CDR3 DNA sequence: TGCGCCAGCAGCCTCGGGGCAGGAGACTATGGCTACACCTTC. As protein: CASSLGAGDYGYTF.

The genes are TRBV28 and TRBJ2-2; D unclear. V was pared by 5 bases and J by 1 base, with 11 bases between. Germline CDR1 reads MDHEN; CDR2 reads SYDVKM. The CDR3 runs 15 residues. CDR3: CASSPGQVNTGELFF. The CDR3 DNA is TGTGCCAGCAGTCCCGGGCAGGTGAACACCGGGGAGCTGTTTTTT.

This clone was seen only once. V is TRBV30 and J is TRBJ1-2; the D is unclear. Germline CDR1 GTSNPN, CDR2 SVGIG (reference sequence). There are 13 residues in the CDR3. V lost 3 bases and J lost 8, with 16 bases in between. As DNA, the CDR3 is TGTGCCTGGAGAGTGCCCGGACCTCCAGGCTACACCTTC. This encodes CAWRVPGPPGYTF.

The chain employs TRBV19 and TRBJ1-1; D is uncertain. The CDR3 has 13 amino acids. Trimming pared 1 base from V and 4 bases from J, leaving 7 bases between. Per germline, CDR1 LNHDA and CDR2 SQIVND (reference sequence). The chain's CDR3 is CASSIVGSTEAFF. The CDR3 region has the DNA TGTGCCAGTAGTATAGTAGGGTCCACTGAAGCTTTCTTT.

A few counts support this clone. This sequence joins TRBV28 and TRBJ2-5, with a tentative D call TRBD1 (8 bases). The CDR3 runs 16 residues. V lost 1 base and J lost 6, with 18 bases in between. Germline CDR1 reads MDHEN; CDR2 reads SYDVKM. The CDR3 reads CASSLSGGQAQKTQYF. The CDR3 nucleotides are TGTGCCAGCAGTTTATCGGGGGGACAGGCTCAGAAGACCCAGTACTTC. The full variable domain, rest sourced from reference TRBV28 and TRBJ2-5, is DVKVTQSSRYLVKRTGEKVFLECVQDMDHENMFWYRQDPGLGLRLIYFSYDVKMKEKGDIPEGYSVSREKKERFSLILESASTNQTSMYLCASSLSGGQAQKTQYFGPGTRLLVL.

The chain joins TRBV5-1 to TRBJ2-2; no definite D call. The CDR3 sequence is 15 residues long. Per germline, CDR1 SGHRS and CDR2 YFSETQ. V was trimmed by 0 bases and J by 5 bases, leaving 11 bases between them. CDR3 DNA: TGCGCCAGCAGCTTGGGGAGCCTGTTTACCGGGGAGCTGTTTTTT. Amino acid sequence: CASSLGSLFTGELFF.

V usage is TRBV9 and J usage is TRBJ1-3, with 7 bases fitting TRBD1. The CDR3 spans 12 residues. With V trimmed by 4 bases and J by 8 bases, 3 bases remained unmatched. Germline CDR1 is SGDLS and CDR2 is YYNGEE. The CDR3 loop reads CASSSQGDTIYF. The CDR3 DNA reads TGTGCCAGCAGCTCCCAGGGGGACACCATATATTTT.

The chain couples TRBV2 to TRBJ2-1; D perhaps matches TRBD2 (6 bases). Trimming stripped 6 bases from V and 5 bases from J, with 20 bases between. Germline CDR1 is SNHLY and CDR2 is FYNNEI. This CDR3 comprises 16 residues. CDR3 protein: CASSARDWGGNNEQFF. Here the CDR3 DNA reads TGTGCCAGCAGCGCTAGAGACTGGGGCGGGAACAATGAGCAGTTCTTC.

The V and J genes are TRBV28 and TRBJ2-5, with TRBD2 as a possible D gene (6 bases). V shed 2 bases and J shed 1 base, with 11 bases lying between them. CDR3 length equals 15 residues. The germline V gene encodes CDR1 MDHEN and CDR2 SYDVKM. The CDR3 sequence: CASSLTGDTQETQYF. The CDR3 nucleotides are TGTGCCAGCAGTTTAACGGGGGATACCCAAGAGACCCAGTACTTC.